Included here is one TCR beta chain sequence, with context. Its antigen is not identified. The germline V gene has CDR1 SGHNT and CDR2 YENEEA. The CDR3 consists of 15 residues. V was cut by 5 bases and J by 0 bases, with 10 bases left in between. Splitting of each subset's genomic DNA was done evenly across several immunoSEQ plates. Sequencing was performed with immunoSEQ multiplex PCR; in TCRdb, only in-frame clones are kept and a portion is missing. This table holds under 650,000 clones, approximately 95% found once. The data originate from a study of shared clonotypes between healthy human individuals. In the study overall: The study used three CD4 naive, three CD4 memory, two CD8 naive and one CD8 memory plate per donor. General study points: Naive subsets typically showed greater estimated richness than memory subsets. Unshared clonotypes carried lower generation probabilities than those common to all four donors.

The receptor's source is a woman aged 25 to 39 in good health. The chain joins TRBV11-3 to TRBJ2-2; D might be TRBD1 (5 bases). The specimen was naive CD4+ T cells sorted from blood. Specified subset: CD45RA+ positively selected. In nucleotides, the CDR3 is TGTGCCAGCAGCCAAGACAGTGCGAACACCGGGGAGCTGTTTTTT. Its protein product is CASSQDSANTGELFF.